This entry lists 22 T cell receptor beta chains sequenced from one sample in a study of blood T cell repertoires in COVID-19. Assay: immunoSEQ multiplex PCR; the TCRdb copy retains only in-frame clones and omits some. The top ten hold 5.3% of the sample, which has about 330,000 clones, 70% to 90% seen once. Sequenced sample: PBMCs or T cells enriched from blood (not recorded which). Receptors originate from a young woman who had recovered from COVID-19.

The chain combines TRBV9 with TRBJ2-1; 8 bases map to TRBD2. The CDR3 is 15 amino acids. V lost 1 base and J lost 4; bases outside the gene matches: 4. CDR1 SGDLS and CDR2 YYNGEE come from the germline V gene. This chain's CDR3 is CASSVSSGFYNEQFF. The CDR3 DNA reads as TGTGCCAGCAGCGTATCTAGCGGGTTTTACAATGAGCAGTTCTTC. Drawing the rest from reference TRBV9 and TRBJ2-1, the complete variable domain is DSGVTQTPKHLITATGQRVTLRCSPRSGDLSVYWYQQSLDQGLQFLIQYYNGEERAKGNILERFSAQQFPDLHSELNLSSLELGDSALYFCASSVSSGFYNEQFFGPGTRLTVL.

This chain's CDR3 is CASTRLEVFTGYTF. CDR3 bases: TGTGCCAGCACCCGCCTGGAGGTCTTTACAGGCTACACCTTC. V is TRBV28 and J is TRBJ1-2; D is unclear. The CDR3 totals 14 residues. V dropped 7 bases and J dropped 8 bases, with 20 bases sitting between them. The germline CDR1 and CDR2 sequences are MDHEN and SYDVKM.

The chain carries TRBV27 and TRBJ2-1, with D uncertain. V lost 3 bases and J 12 bases, leaving 9 bases between the germline ends. Germline V lookup: CDR1 MNHEY, CDR2 SMNVEV (reference sequence). This CDR3 is built from 11 residues. The CDR3 coding sequence is TGTGCCAGCAGTTTGCGAGAGGCGCAGTTCTTC. Protein: CASSLREAQFF.

This clone showed up just a few times. Other DNA sequences in this specimen translate into the identical CDR3. The rearrangement joins TRBV2 to TRBJ1-2; 10 nucleotides match TRBD1. CDR3 length: 14 amino acids. Unmatched junction bases numbered 4, after V lost 5 bases and J lost 4 bases. Germline V gene sequence: CDR1 SNHLY, CDR2 FYNNEI. CDR3 nucleotides: TGTGCCAGCAGTAGACAGGGGGCGGGCTATGGCTACACCTTC. It encodes CASSRQGAGYGYTF.

The chain couples TRBV29-1 to TRBJ2-1; D ambiguous. The CDR3 runs to 10 residues. V lost 5 bases to trimming and J lost 4 bases, with 3 bases between them. Germline loops: CDR1 SQVTM, CDR2 ANQGSEA. As DNA, the CDR3 is TGCAGCGTTTCATACAATGAGCAGTTCTTC. This sequence encodes CSVSYNEQFF.

This chain joins TRBV5-6 and TRBJ1-2, with TRBD1 identical over 7 bases. Germline trimming cut 0 bases from V and 7 bases from J; bases unmatched to any gene: 6. CDR3 size: 14 residues. The germline CDR1 and CDR2 sequences are SGHDT and YYEEEE. In DNA, the CDR3 is TGTGCCAGCAGCTTGGACAGGAAGGGGGCTGGCTACACCTTC. Its protein product is CASSLDRKGAGYTF.

The V gene is TRBV27, the J gene TRBJ1-5; D possibly corresponds to TRBD1 (5 bases). The CDR3 runs 16 residues. CDR1 and CDR2 (germline): MNHEY, SMNVEV (reference sequence). Trimming stripped 4 bases from V and 5 bases from J, with 18 bases between. The CDR3 loop reads CASSSIPQTVHQPQHF. DNA for the CDR3: TGTGCCAGCAGTTCTATACCCCAGACAGTGCATCAGCCCCAGCATTTT.

The chain joins TRBV4-2 to TRBJ1-5, with 9 bases aligning to TRBD1. The V and J ends lost 2 bases and 5 bases, in that order; junction bases with no gene match: 10. The CDR3 contains 17 residues. Per germline, CDR1 LGHNA and CDR2 YNFKEQ. DNA of the CDR3: TGTGCCAGCAGCCAAACTCACACAGGGGGCCCCGATCAGCCCCAGCATTTT. As protein: CASSQTHTGGPDQPQHF.

The chain has TRBV5-1 and TRBJ2-1, with D possibly being TRBD1 (6 bases). V was cut by 0 bases and J by 0 bases, with 10 bases left in between. The CDR3 extends over 16 amino acids. Germline V lookup: CDR1 SGHRS, CDR2 YFSETQ. The CDR3 sequence is CASSLAGQPSYNEQFF. The CDR3 DNA reads as TGCGCCAGCAGCTTGGCTGGACAGCCCTCCTACAATGAGCAGTTCTTC.

The chain combines TRBV11-2 with TRBJ2-5, with 9 bases aligning to TRBD2. V was pared by 1 base and J by 4 bases, with 10 bases of the junction left unmatched. The CDR3 has 17 residues. Germline V gene lookup returns CDR1 SGHAT and CDR2 FQNNGV. The CDR3 reads CASSLVRAGGPLETQYF. The CDR3 coding sequence is TGTGCCAGCAGCTTAGTCCGGGCGGGGGGGCCGTTAGAGACCCAGTACTTC.

The chain combines TRBV7-2 with TRBJ1-2; D ambiguous. The CDR3 contains 13 residues. Germline loops: CDR1 SGHTA, CDR2 FQGNSA. Deletions cut 4 bases from V and 5 bases from J, with 11 bases between. CDR3 nucleotides: TGTGCCAGCAGCTCCAGGACTGGGTATGGCTACACCTTC. Protein: CASSSRTGYGYTF.

The gene calls are TRBV7-3 and TRBJ1-2, with 10 bases aligning to TRBD1. V shed 0 bases and J 8 bases; nucleotides not matched to a gene: 3. This CDR3 is 14 amino acids long. Germline loops: CDR1 SGHTA, CDR2 FQGTGA. The CDR3 DNA reads as TGTGCCAGCAGCTTAACGGGGACAGGGGTCGGCTACACCTTC. This sequence encodes CASSLTGTGVGYTF.

The V gene is TRBV6-2 or TRBV6-3, the J gene TRBJ1-1; 7 bases line up with TRBD1. V shed 6 bases and J 2 bases; nucleotides not matched to a gene: 6. Germline-derived CDR1 and CDR2 are MNHEY and SVGEGT. CDR3 size: 14 residues. The DNA of the CDR3 is TGTGCCAGCAGCCTAGACAGGGCCAACACTGAAGCTTTCTTT. It codes for CASSLDRANTEAFF.

The J gene is TRBJ2-5, the V gene TRBV5-1; D may be TRBD2 (6 bases). The ends were cut back, 4 bases at V and 0 bases at J, with 10 bases in the middle. CDR1 is SGHRS and CDR2 is YFSETQ in the germline V gene. The CDR3 covers 14 residues. The chain's CDR3 is CASSLGTYQETQYF. The DNA of the CDR3 is TGCGCCAGCAGCCTCGGGACTTACCAAGAGACCCAGTACTTC. The full variable domain, its missing parts supplied by reference TRBV5-1 and TRBJ2-5, is KAGVTQTPRYLIKTRGQQVTLSCSPISGHRSVSWYQQTPGQGLQFLFEYFSETQRNKGNFPGRFSGRQFSNSRSEMNVSTLELGDSALYLCASSLGTYQETQYFGPGTRLLVL.

V gene TRBV5-6 combines with J gene TRBJ2-1; TRBD2 might be the D (5 bases). CDR1 is SGHDT and CDR2 is YYEEEE in the germline V gene. This CDR3 spans 12 amino acids. V shed 5 bases and J shed 8 bases, with 11 bases lying between them. In DNA, the CDR3 is TGTGCCAGCAGGGAAAGCGGCGATGAGCAGTTCTTC. This translates into CASRESGDEQFF.

This sequence joins TRBV7-2 and TRBJ1-3; D not certain. The CDR3 spans 13 residues. CDR1 is SGHTA, CDR2 FQGNSA, per germline. V lost 5 bases and J 4 bases, leaving 9 bases between the germline ends. The CDR3 nucleotides are TGTGCCAGCAGCCCGGGGTTGGGAAACACCATATATTTT. This sequence encodes CASSPGLGNTIYF.

A note on this clone: Other nucleotide sequences from this sample produce the same CDR3. V gene TRBV28 combines with J gene TRBJ1-2; perhaps TRBD1 as D (5 bases). Trimming left V 3 bases short and J 7 bases short, with 12 bases between. CDR1 is MDHEN, CDR2 SYDVKM, per germline. This CDR3 has 13 residues. This chain's CDR3 is CASSLGQGGGYTF. CDR3 coding DNA: TGTGCCAGCAGTTTGGGGCAGGGAGGTGGCTACACCTTC.

The rearrangement uses TRBV7-2 and TRBJ2-1; 11 nucleotides match TRBD2. The CDR3 spans 14 residues. With 8 bases clipped from V and 7 bases from J, the junction kept 7 bases outside the gene matches. Germline assignment: CDR1 SGHTA and CDR2 FQGNSA. Here the CDR3 DNA reads TGTGCCAGCGGCACTAGCGGGGGCTATAATGAGCAGTTCTTC. It codes for CASGTSGGYNEQFF.

The genes are TRBV30 and TRBJ2-3; tentatively, D is TRBD2 (5 bases). V shed 1 base and J shed 6 bases, with 11 bases lying between them. Germline-derived CDR1 and CDR2 are GTSNPN and SVGIG (reference sequence). This CDR3 contains 13 residues. This chain's CDR3 is CAWSARTLDTQYF. The CDR3 bases are TGTGCCTGGAGTGCGAGGACTCTCGATACGCAGTATTTT.

The chain joins TRBV6-5 to TRBJ1-2, with D possibly matching TRBD1 (5 bases). Germline CDR1 MNHEY, CDR2 SVGAGI. CDR3 size: 15 residues. V was pared by 6 bases and J by 5 bases, with 19 bases between. CDR3 bases: TGTGCCAGCAGCCGACGGGCCCGGGGGATATATGGCTACACCTTC. Translated, it gives CASSRRARGIYGYTF.

This chain links TRBV19 with TRBJ1-6, with D perhaps matching TRBD1 (5 bases). Trimming shortened V by 5 bases and J by 5 bases, and 13 bases separated the two germline ends. The germline V gene has CDR1 LNHDA and CDR2 SQIVND (reference sequence). The CDR3 length is 15 residues. In nucleotides, the CDR3 is TGTGCCAGTAGTCAGGACACAAACCATAATTCACCCCTCCACTTT. Its translation is CASSQDTNHNSPLHF.

This chain links TRBV3-1 (or the pseudogene TRBV3-2) with TRBJ2-1, with a weak D call TRBD2 (5 bases). V lost 2 bases, J lost 8 bases, and 16 bases lay in between. CDR1 and CDR2 from the germline V gene are LGHDT and YNNKEL (reference sequence). The CDR3 is 15 amino acids. CDR3 DNA sequence: TGTGCCAGCAGCCAACAACTTCTAGCAACCGATGAGCAGTTCTTC. This sequence encodes CASSQQLLATDEQFF.